These T cell receptor beta chains were read from a single sample in a study of shared clonotypes between healthy human individuals. Generated by immunoSEQ multiplex PCR, the TCRdb table keeps only in-frame clones and is missing some. The table includes hundreds of thousands of clones, about 95% detected once. The sample consisted of naive CD8+ T cells sorted from blood. These receptor sequences come from a woman between 25 and 40 years old in good health. Both conserved end residues are part of each CDR3. A D gene is named only where the DNA matches it firmly. Clone size is shown for a subset of rows, as once, few, many or a class of expanded clone.

CASRPDRTGLFDEQFF TGTGCCAGCAGACCTGACCGGACAGGGTTATTCGATGAGCAGTTCTTC TRBV28 TRBD1 TRBJ2-1 .
CASSESLARETQYF TGTGCCAGCAGCGAGAGCCTAGCGCGAGAGACCCAGTACTTC TRBV11-2 . TRBJ2-5 .
CASKRNWDRGYNEQFF TGTGCCAGCAAGCGAAACTGGGACAGGGGATACAATGAGCAGTTCTTC TRBV27 TRBD1 TRBJ2-1 .
CASCGLAGEQYF TGTGCCAGCTGTGGACTAGCCGGAGAGCAGTACTTC TRBV27 TRBD2 TRBJ2-7 .
CACNTGGPQPQHF TGTGCCTGCAACACAGGGGGACCGCAACCCCAGCATTTT TRBV30 TRBD1 TRBJ1-5 .
CASTLSSGQGQNEQFF TGTGCCAGCACTCTGTCTTCCGGACAGGGTCAAAATGAGCAGTTCTTC TRBV9 TRBD1 TRBJ2-1 .
CASSKGLVDGPGGQETQYF TGCGCCAGCAGCAAGGGACTAGTAGATGGGCCCGGGGGCCAAGAGACCCAGTACTTC TRBV10-1 TRBD2 TRBJ2-5 .
CASTDFYSGNTIYF TGTGCCAGCACCGACTTTTACTCTGGAAACACCATATATTTT TRBV2 . TRBJ1-3 .
CASSQVLAANNEQFF TGCGCCAGCAGCCAAGTACTAGCGGCCAACAATGAGCAGTTCTTC TRBV4-1 TRBD2 TRBJ2-1 .
CASSPGQGAWYGYTF TGTGCCAGCAGTCCGGGACAGGGGGCTTGGTATGGCTACACCTTC TRBV27 TRBD1 TRBJ1-2 .
CASSLGIAGLHNEQFF TGTGCCAGCAGTTTAGGAATCGCGGGACTCCACAATGAGCAGTTCTTC TRBV27 . TRBJ2-1 .
CASSQSGSSYEQYF TGTGCCAGCAGCCAAAGCGGCAGCTCCTACGAGCAGTACTTC TRBV5-4 . TRBJ2-7 .
CASSIVLDYEQYF TGTGCCAGTAGTATAGTGTTGGACTACGAGCAGTACTTC TRBV19 . TRBJ2-7 .
CASSSGPFVYEQYF TGTGCCAGCAGCTCGGGACCATTTGTATACGAGCAGTACTTC TRBV5-6 . TRBJ2-7 .
CASNSRKFTTGANVLTF TGTGCCAGCAATAGCCGGAAATTTACCACTGGGGCCAACGTCCTGACTTTC TRBV28 . TRBJ2-6 .
CASSPGQKFNQPQHF TGTGCCAGCAGTCCGGGACAGAAGTTCAATCAGCCCCAGCATTTT TRBV6-6 TRBD1 TRBJ1-5 .
CASMEYGTEAFF TGTGCCAGCATGGAGTACGGCACTGAAGCTTTCTTT TRBV6-5 . TRBJ1-1 few
CASSLPYSGMRFF TGTGCCAGCAGTCTACCCTACAGCGGGATGCGTTTCTTC TRBV27 TRBD2 TRBJ2-1 .
CASSSHNRGLVENEQFF TGTGCCAGCAGCTCACATAATAGGGGGCTGGTAGAGAATGAGCAGTTCTTC TRBV13 TRBD1 TRBJ2-1 .
CASSLSGGYEQYF TGTGCCAGCAGCTTAAGCGGGGGCTACGAGCAGTACTTC TRBV7-6 TRBD2 TRBJ2-7 .
CASSLRGALQGEETQYF TGTGCCAGCAGTTTAAGGGGGGCCTTACAGGGAGAAGAGACCCAGTACTTC TRBV27 . TRBJ2-5 .
CATSRVGVTDTQYF TGTGCCACCAGCAGAGTCGGGGTAACGGATACGCAGTATTTT TRBV15 . TRBJ2-3 .
CASGTVRHFSSWVYEQFF TGTGCCAGCGGTACCGTACGCCACTTTAGTAGTTGGGTGTATGAGCAGTTCTTC TRBV28 . TRBJ2-1 .
CASSDRHYEQYF TGTGCCAGCAGTGACCGGCACTACGAGCAGTACTTC TRBV2 . TRBJ2-7 .
CASSYSPGQGSGELFF TGTGCCAGCAGTTACTCGCCGGGACAGGGAAGCGGGGAGCTGTTTTTT TRBV6-5 TRBD1 TRBJ2-2 .
CASSFPLEEDTQYF TGTGCCAGCAGCTTCCCGCTAGAAGAAGATACGCAGTATTTT TRBV7-7 . TRBJ2-3 .